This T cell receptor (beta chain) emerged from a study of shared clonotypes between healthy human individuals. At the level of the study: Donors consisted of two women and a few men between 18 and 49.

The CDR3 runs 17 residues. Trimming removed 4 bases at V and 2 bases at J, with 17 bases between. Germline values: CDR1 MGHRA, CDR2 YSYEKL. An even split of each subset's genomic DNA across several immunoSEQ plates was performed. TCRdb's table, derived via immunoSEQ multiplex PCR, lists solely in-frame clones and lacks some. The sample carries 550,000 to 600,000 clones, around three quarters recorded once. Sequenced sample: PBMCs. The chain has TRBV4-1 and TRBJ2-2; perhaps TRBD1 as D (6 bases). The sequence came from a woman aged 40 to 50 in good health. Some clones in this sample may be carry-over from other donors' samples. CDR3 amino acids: CASSRGSSGTNTGELFF. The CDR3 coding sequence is TGCGCCAGCAGCCGGGGCTCATCCGGGACAAACACCGGGGAGCTGTTTTTT.